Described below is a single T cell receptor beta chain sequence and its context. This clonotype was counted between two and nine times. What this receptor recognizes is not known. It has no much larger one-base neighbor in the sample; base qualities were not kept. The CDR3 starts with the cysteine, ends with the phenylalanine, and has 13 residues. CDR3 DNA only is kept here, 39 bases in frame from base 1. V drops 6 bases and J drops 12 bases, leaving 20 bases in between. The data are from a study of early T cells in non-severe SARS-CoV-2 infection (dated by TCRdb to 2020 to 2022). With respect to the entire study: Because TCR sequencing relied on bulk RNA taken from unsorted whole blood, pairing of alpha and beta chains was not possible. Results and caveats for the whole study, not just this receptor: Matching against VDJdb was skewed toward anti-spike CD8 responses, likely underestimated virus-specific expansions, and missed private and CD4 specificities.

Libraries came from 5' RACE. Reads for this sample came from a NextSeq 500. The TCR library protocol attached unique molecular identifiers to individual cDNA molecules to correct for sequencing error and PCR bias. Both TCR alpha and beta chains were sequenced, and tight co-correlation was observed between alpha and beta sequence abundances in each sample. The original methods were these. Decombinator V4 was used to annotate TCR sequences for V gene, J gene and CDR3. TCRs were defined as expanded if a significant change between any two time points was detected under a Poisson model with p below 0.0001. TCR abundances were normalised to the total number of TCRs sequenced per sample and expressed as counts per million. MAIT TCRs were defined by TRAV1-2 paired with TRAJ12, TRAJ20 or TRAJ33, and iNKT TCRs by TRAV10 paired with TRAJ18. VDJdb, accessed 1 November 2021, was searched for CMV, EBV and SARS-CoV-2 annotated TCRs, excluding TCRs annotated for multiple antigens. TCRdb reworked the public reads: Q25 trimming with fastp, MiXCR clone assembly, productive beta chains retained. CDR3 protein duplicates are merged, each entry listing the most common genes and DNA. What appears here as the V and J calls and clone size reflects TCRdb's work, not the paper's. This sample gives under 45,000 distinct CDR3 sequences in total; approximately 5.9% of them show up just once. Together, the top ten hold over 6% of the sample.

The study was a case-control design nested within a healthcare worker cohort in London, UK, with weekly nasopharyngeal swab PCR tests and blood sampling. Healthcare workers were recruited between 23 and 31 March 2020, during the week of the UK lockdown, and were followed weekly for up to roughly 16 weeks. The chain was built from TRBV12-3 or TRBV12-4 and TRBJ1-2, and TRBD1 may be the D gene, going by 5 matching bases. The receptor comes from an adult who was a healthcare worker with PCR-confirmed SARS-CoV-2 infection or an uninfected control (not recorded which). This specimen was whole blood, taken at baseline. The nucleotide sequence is TGTGCCAGCAGGAGGGGCGCGAGTTCTGGGGACACCTTC. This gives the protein CASRRGASSGDTF.